Below are 6 T cell receptor beta chains sequenced from a single sample in a study of blood T cell repertoires in COVID-19. Assay used: immunoSEQ multiplex PCR; TCRdb lists only in-frame clones, some missing. The top ten clones hold roughly 2.4% of a sample with roughly 200,000 clones, 80% to 90% of them seen once. The sample consisted of PBMCs or T cells enriched from blood (not recorded which). All receptors come from a woman between 35 and 50 years old with acute COVID-19.

This rearrangement joins TRBV30 to TRBJ2-1, with TRBD2 matching 8 bases. The J segment lost 9 bases and the V segment lost 3 bases, leaving 4 bases of the junction unmatched. CDR1 is GTSNPN and CDR2 is SVGIG in the germline V gene (reference sequence). The length of the CDR3 is 12 residues. The CDR3 DNA reads TGTGCCTGGAGACGGGGGGGCATTGAGCAGTTCTTC. Translated, it gives CAWRRGGIEQFF.

The rearrangement joins TRBV18 to TRBJ1-2; D remains ambiguous. The CDR3 loop spans 14 amino acids. The V gene's germline CDR1 is KGHSH and CDR2 LQKENI. The germline V and J ends were trimmed by 2 bases and 0 bases, with 7 bases remaining between them. The CDR3, as DNA: TGTGCCAGCTCACCATCACAGACTAACTATGGCTACACCTTC. Its protein product is CASSPSQTNYGYTF. The full variable domain, its missing parts supplied by reference TRBV18 and TRBJ1-2, is NAGVMQNPRHLVRRRGQEARLRCSPMKGHSHVYWYRQLPEEGLKFMVYLQKENIIDESGMPKERFSAEFPKEGPSILRIQQVVRGDSAAYFCASSPSQTNYGYTFGSGTRLTVV.

The genes are TRBV15 and TRBJ1-3, with D tentatively TRBD1 (6 bases). Trimming removed 3 bases from V and 2 bases from J, with 17 bases in between. Germline V gene data show CDR1 as LNHNV and CDR2 as YYDKDF (reference sequence). CDR3 length: 17 amino acids. CDR3 in DNA: TGTGCCACCAGCAGGCCCGCACAGGGAACCGCTGGAAACACCATATATTTT. As protein: CATSRPAQGTAGNTIYF.

This clone occurred many times. This sequence joins TRBV19 and TRBJ1-1; D gene unclear. This CDR3 has 13 amino acids. The V and J ends lost 8 bases and 0 bases respectively, with 10 bases between them. Per the germline V gene, CDR1 is LNHDA and CDR2 is SQIVND (reference sequence). The CDR3 spells CASGLFMNTEAFF. The CDR3 nucleotides are TGTGCCAGTGGACTATTCATGAACACTGAAGCTTTCTTT.

The J gene is TRBJ1-6, the V gene TRBV5-6; perhaps TRBD1 as D (6 bases). This CDR3 has 14 amino acids. Trimming pared 5 bases from V and 11 bases from J, leaving 17 bases between. From germline, CDR1 is SGHDT and CDR2 YYEEEE. The CDR3 nucleotides read TGTGCCAGCAGTTCGAACAGGGTTCTAACACCCCTCCACTTT. Its translation is CASSSNRVLTPLHF.

The chain joins TRBV24-1 to TRBJ2-1; D is perhaps TRBD1 (8 bases). Trimming took 5 bases from V and 2 from J, leaving 18 bases between them. Germline V gene data show CDR1 as KGHDR and CDR2 as SFDVKD. The CDR3 sequence is 17 residues long. The CDR3 coding sequence is TGTGCCACCAGTGCCGGGGGGACAGGCCTAACCTACAATGAGCAGTTCTTC. As protein: CATSAGGTGLTYNEQFF.